This T cell receptor (beta chain) appears in the sequencing data of a study of siplizumab effects on memory and regulatory T cells. Study-wide results and limits: Proliferating siplizumab-culture Tregs lacked confirmation of suppressive function. A mean of around 69% of mappable alloreactive CD4+ clones were Treg-derived with siplizumab, compared with about 27% in controls. Unstimulated subsets captured only a minor fraction of alloreactive clones.

TCR templates numbering about 10^5 were assayed per sample. Clones were read by immunoSEQ multiplex PCR, and TCRdb kept only the in-frame ones, dropping some. The repertoire includes 80,000 to 95,000 clones, 85% to 95% of them detected once, and around 18% sits in the top ten. V was shortened by 6 bases and J by 1 base, with 10 bases between the two germline ends. Germline-derived CDR1 and CDR2 are MNHNY and SVGAGI (reference sequence). The CDR3 consists of 13 residues. Remarks on this clone: No antigen is known for it.

The TCR sequence derives from a human donor in good health. This sequence joins TRBV6-6 and TRBJ2-7, with D tentatively TRBD1 or TRBD2 (5 bases each). The sample consisted of CD8+ T cells sorted from blood. CDR3 sequence (DNA): TGTGCCAGCAGCCCGGGACCGTCCTACGAGCAGTACTTC. It specifies CASSPGPSYEQYF.